This entry describes one T cell receptor beta chain. The assay was immunoSEQ multiplex PCR, and TCRdb's table has in-frame clones only and misses some. This sample has 85,000 to 95,000 clones; roughly nine tenths occur once, and the top ten carry around 2.6%. This specimen belongs to a study of OX40 agonist ivuxolimab in advanced cancers. Study as a whole: At about 81% male, the cohort had a mean age of 60 years, ranging from about 23 to 79.

The CDR3 runs to 12 residues. V lost 6 bases and J lost 1, with 1 base in between. Germline loops: CDR1 SNHLY, CDR2 FYNNEI. This receptor was obtained from an adult with an advanced solid tumor such as melanoma, head and neck, liver or kidney cancer. The input for sequencing was CD4+ or CD8+ T cells sorted from blood, taken in a trial of the OX40 agonist ivuxolimab. The rearrangement joins TRBV2 to TRBJ2-6; D is unclear. The DNA of the CDR3 is TGTGCCAGCAGGTCTGGGGCCAACGTCCTGACTTTC. Translated, it gives CASRSGANVLTF. Supplemented by reference TRBV2 and TRBJ2-6, the full variable domain reads EPEVTQTPSHQVTQMGQEVILRCVPISNHLYFYWYRQILGQKVEFLVSFYNNEISEKSEIFDDQFSVERPDGSNFTLKIRSTKLEDSAMYFCASRSGANVLTFGAGSRLTVL.